The clone carrying this T cell receptor beta chain was observed once. Its antigen is unidentified. Clones were read by immunoSEQ multiplex PCR, and TCRdb kept only the in-frame ones, dropping some. This table has tens of thousands of clones, around 90% appearing once. This sample stems from a study of lymphopenia after photon versus proton radiotherapy. Findings of the study overall: After lymphocyte nadir, photon-treated repertoires showed oligoclonal expansion, especially CD8+ Temra. Relative stability marked proton patients; photon patients lost diversity and naive cells. Larger post-nadir TCR diversity loss correlated inversely with survival in deceased patients. Only patients who died were analyzed for survival; proton advantage is unproven.

The V and J ends lost 5 bases and 5 bases respectively, with 10 bases between them. The length of the CDR3 is 12 residues. Germline CDR1 MNHEY, CDR2 SVGAGI. The TCR comes from a woman in her sixties or seventies with pancreatic cancer. The chain uses TRBV6-5 and TRBJ2-7, with D tentatively TRBD1 (6 bases). Sequenced material: peripheral blood, taken from a patient treated with photon-based radiotherapy. Here the CDR3 DNA reads TGTGCCAGCAGTAACACAGGGAACGAGCAGTACTTC. Translated, it gives CASSNTGNEQYF.